This T cell receptor (beta chain) was documented in a study of blood T cell repertoires in COVID-19. The protocol was immunoSEQ multiplex PCR, while the TCRdb copy is restricted to in-frame clones and leaves out a portion. Here the sample spans around 110,000 clones, 70% to 90% being singletons. The CDR3 runs to 12 residues. Germline V gene sequence: CDR1 SGDLS, CDR2 YYNGEE. V was trimmed by 0 bases and J by 7 bases, leaving 7 bases between them. This clone has a single count. The clonotype comes from a man in his fifties or sixties with active or convalescent COVID-19. Sequenced sample: peripheral blood. The gene calls are TRBV9 and TRBJ2-5, with TRBD2 as a possible D gene (5 bases). The CDR3 DNA reads as TGTGCCAGCAGCGTAGAGGCGGGGACCCAGTACTTC. Residues: CASSVEAGTQYF.